This T cell receptor beta chain was found in a study of T cells after yellow fever vaccination. Study-level findings and limits: Clonotypes appearing in both CD4 and CD8 compartments existed, and their share was small.

Via MiXCR, TCRdb re-called the 5' RACE reads, giving one row per CDR3 protein. The sample includes around 310,000 distinct CDR3 sequences, about 4% seen only once; the top ten take less than 25%. This clonotype has a count of ten or more. Its antigen is unknown. Germline-derived CDR1 and CDR2 are SGHVS and FQNEAQ. This CDR3 comprises 15 residues. V lost 5 bases, J lost 5 bases, and 18 bases lay in between. This chain connects TRBV7-8 to TRBJ2-5; the D is unclear. The TCR was taken from a young man who received the YFV17D yellow fever vaccine. Source: PBMCs, taken 5 days after the yellow fever booster vaccination. The CDR3 region has the DNA TGTGCCAGCAGCCCGCCGACTCTCCGGCGGGAGACCCAGTACTTC. Its protein product is CASSPPTLRRETQYF.